This is a list of T cell receptor beta chains from one sample in a study of T cells in Graves' hyperthyroidism and ophthalmopathy. From the multiplex PCR reads, TCRdb called clonotypes with MiXCR, one entry per CDR3 protein. The sample consists of about 290,000 distinct CDR3 sequences, roughly 15% of them appearing once. Sequenced material: blood. Receptors were obtained from a woman aged 40-49 years with Graves' hyperthyroidism. The CDR3 runs from the conserved cysteine through the conserved F or W. D genes are given only for firm matches. Size is stated for part of the rows, as once, few or many counts, or as a class when the clone is expanded.

>NA|many|TRBJ2-5|TRBV10-3
TGTGCCATCAAGGAAGGGACGCCGCAAGAGACCCAGTACTTC
CAIKEGTPQETQYF
>NA|NA|TRBJ2-2|TRBV27
TGTGCCAGCAGCCCCATCGGGGCCGGGACCGGGGAGCTGTTTTTT
CASSPIGAGTGELFF
>TRBD1|many|TRBJ2-3|TRBV3-1
TGTGCCAGCAGCGGGAGTGACAGGGAGTTGGTAGATACGCAGTATTTT
CASSGSDRELVDTQYF
>NA|many|TRBJ1-1|TRBV6-1
TGTGCCAGCAGCCTAATTCGGGAAGCTGAAGCTTTCTTT
CASSLIREAEAFF
>NA|NA|TRBJ1-5|TRBV6-1
TGTGCCAGCTCGCAGGGGAATGGCAATCAGCCCCAGCATTTT
CASSQGNGNQPQHF
>TRBD1|few|TRBJ1-2|TRBV5-1
TGCGCCAGCAGCGCATCCGGGACAGGGGGCTTGGGCTACACCTTC
CASSASGTGGLGYTF
>TRBD2|many|TRBJ2-3|TRBV2
TGTGCCAGCAGTGGAAGTGTCCGTATCAGCGGGAGTCCAGATACGCAGTATTTT
CASSGSVRISGSPDTQYF
>NA|many|TRBJ1-1|TRBV7-9
TGTGCCAGCAACCTCCAGGAGTTCACTGAAGCTTTCTTT
CASNLQEFTEAFF
>NA|few|TRBJ1-2|TRBV29-1
TGCAGCGTTGGGACAGTTTGGGGCTACACCTTC
CSVGTVWGYTF
>NA|few|TRBJ2-1|TRBV20-1
TGCAGTTTTCCCATTTCTAGCGCCAATGAGCAGTTCTTC
CSFPISSANEQFF
>NA|many|TRBJ2-1|TRBV12-3/TRBV12-4
TGTGCCAGCAGCCCCGGGACGACTACTTCCCCTTACTACAATGAGCAGTTCTTC
CASSPGTTTSPYYNEQFF
>NA|many|TRBJ2-7|TRBV12-3/TRBV12-4
TGTGCCAGCAGTCCCTACCTACGTGAATCCTACGAGCAGTACTTC
CASSPYLRESYEQYF
>NA|few|TRBJ1-2|TRBV28
TGTGCCAGCAGATTACTTCAGGGAGAATATGGCTACACCTTC
CASRLLQGEYGYTF
>NA|many|TRBJ2-5|TRBV7-9
TGTGCCAGCAGCCCCTCCACGTCGGAGGGCCATGAGACCCAGTACTTC
CASSPSTSEGHETQYF
>TRBD2|many|TRBJ2-7|TRBV4-1
TGCGCCAGCAGCCAAGCTGGGGGAGGGCCCCCCTACGAGCAGTACTTC
CASSQAGGGPPYEQYF
>TRBD2|few|TRBJ2-7|TRBV7-2
TGTGCCATCCGACCCGGGGGGGCAGGGTACGAGCAGTACTTC
CAIRPGGAGYEQYF
>TRBD2|many|TRBJ2-4|TRBV20-1
TGCAGTGCTAGAGTAAGACTAGCGGGTCAAAACATTCAGTACTTC
CSARVRLAGQNIQYF
>TRBD1|many|TRBJ1-5|TRBV5-8
TGTGCCAGCAGCTGGGAAGACAGGGTCGTTCAGCCCCAGCATTTT
CASSWEDRVVQPQHF
>TRBD2|NA|TRBJ2-7|TRBV10-3
TGTGCCATCAGGACAGGAGCGGGAGCGGGTGAGCAGTACTTC
CAIRTGAGAGEQYF
>NA|NA|TRBJ1-4|TRBV2
TGTGCCGGTCATGAGGGCGCTTATGAAAAACTGTTTTTT
CAGHEGAYEKLFF
>TRBD2|many|TRBJ2-2|TRBV6-1
TGTGCCAGCAGTTACCCCACCGGCGCGGGAGTAGGTACCGGGGAGCTGTTTTTT
CASSYPTGAGVGTGELFF
>NA|many|TRBJ1-1|TRBV7-8
TGTGCCAGCACCGAAAAGCGGAACACTGAAGCTTTCTTT
CASTEKRNTEAFF
>NA|many|TRBJ2-3|TRBV5-1
TGCGCCAGCAGCTTGGCAACAGCTAGCACAGATACGCAGTATTTT
CASSLATASTDTQYF
>NA|many|TRBJ2-7|TRBV12-3/TRBV12-4
TGTGCCAGCAGTTTATTCCAGGGGAGCTCCTACGAGCAGTACTTC
CASSLFQGSSYEQYF